This is a list of T cell receptor beta chains from one sample in a study of CD8 T cells in ankylosing spondylitis. TCRdb reanalysed the 5' RACE reads using MiXCR and keeps one entry per CDR3 protein. The sample has 220,000 or so distinct CDR3 sequences; roughly a tenth are singletons. The sample was blood, either unsorted or a sorted T cell fraction (not recorded which). These receptors originate from a male donor with ankylosing spondylitis or in good health (not recorded which). CDR3s include the opening cysteine and the closing phenylalanine or tryptophan. D genes are given only for firm matches. Rows give clone size only sometimes, using once, few, many, or a class for an expanded clone.

CASSPERGRLNTEAFF,TGTGCCAGCTCTCCGGAAAGGGGGCGATTGAACACTGAAGCTTTCTTT,TRBJ1-1,TRBV18,TRBD1,many
CASSLWGRQFRTDTQYF,TGTGCCAGCAGCTTATGGGGTAGACAGTTCCGCACAGATACGCAGTATTTT,TRBJ2-3,TRBV7-2,-,-
CSARDSGGSSGSYNEQFF,TGCAGTGCTAGAGATTCCGGGGGGTCGTCTGGGTCCTACAATGAGCAGTTCTTC,TRBJ2-1,TRBV20-1,TRBD2,-
CSTPGYNSYNEQFF,TGCAGCACCCCAGGGTACAACTCCTACAATGAGCAGTTCTTC,TRBJ2-1,TRBV20-1,-,-
CSVVGGGQGNEKLFF,TGCAGCGTTGTGGGGGGCGGACAGGGAAATGAAAAACTGTTTTTT,TRBJ1-4,TRBV29-1,TRBD1,many
CASSLRLAEPTGELFF,TGTGCCAGCAGCTTACGGCTAGCTGAGCCCACCGGGGAGCTGTTTTTT,TRBJ2-2,TRBV7-6,-,few
CASSLVVGESSPLHF,TGCGCCAGCAGCTTGGTTGTGGGAGAGAGTTCACCCCTCCACTTT,TRBJ1-6,TRBV5-1,-,many
CSALSGAGSTDTQYF,TGCAGTGCTCTTAGCGGGGCGGGGAGCACAGATACGCAGTATTTT,TRBJ2-3,TRBV20-1,TRBD2,-
CASSEKVTGELFF,TGTGCCAGCAGCGAAAAGGTCACCGGGGAGCTGTTTTTT,TRBJ2-2,TRBV7-3,-,-
CSVEVGGPSYEQYF,TGCAGCGTTGAAGTGGGGGGCCCGTCCTACGAGCAGTACTTC,TRBJ2-7,TRBV29-1,-,many
CASSLVWGGRNEAFF,TGTGCCAGCAGCTTGGTTTGGGGAGGGAGGAATGAAGCTTTCTTT,TRBJ1-1,TRBV5-6,-,many
CASSPGAGQETQYF,TGCGCCAGCAGCCCCGGCGCCGGACAAGAGACCCAGTACTTC,TRBJ2-5,TRBV5-1,-,-
CASSQVASEQYF,TGTGCCAGCAGCCAAGTGGCGAGCGAGCAGTACTTC,TRBJ2-7,TRBV3-1,-,many
CASSPTPDSSYEQYF,TGTGCCAGCAGCCCCACTCCGGACAGCTCCTACGAGCAGTACTTC,TRBJ2-7,TRBV6-2/TRBV6-3,-,many
CSAVTGSSYNEQFF,TGCAGTGCCGTGACAGGGAGCTCCTACAATGAGCAGTTCTTC,TRBJ2-1,TRBV20-1,TRBD1,many
CASSSQRSNGAAQYF,TGTGCCAGCAGTTCCCAGAGGTCGAACGGGGCAGCCCAGTACTTC,TRBJ2-5,TRBV12-3/TRBV12-4,-,many
CASSPGQGVYEQYF,TGCGCCAGCAGTCCGGGACAGGGTGTCTACGAGCAGTACTTC,TRBJ2-7,TRBV5-1,TRBD1,many
CSALDRSNQPQHF,TGCAGTGCTCTAGACAGAAGCAATCAGCCCCAGCATTTT,TRBJ1-5,TRBV20-1,-,few
CSARDFRDTGELFF,TGCAGTGCTAGAGATTTTCGGGACACCGGGGAGCTGTTTTTT,TRBJ2-2,TRBV20-1,-,-
CASSIGQGTDTQYF,TGCGCCAGCAGCATAGGACAGGGAACAGATACGCAGTATTTT,TRBJ2-3,TRBV5-1,TRBD1,many
CSTGRGAGASYNEQFF,TGCAGCACTGGTAGAGGGGCAGGGGCGTCCTACAATGAGCAGTTCTTC,TRBJ2-1,TRBV29-1,-,many
CASSLKDPGNTIYF,TGTGCCAGCAGTTTAAAGGATCCGGGAAACACCATATATTTT,TRBJ1-3,TRBV12-3/TRBV12-4,-,few
CASSQDRGYNYGYTF,TGTGCCAGCAGCCAGGACAGGGGATATAACTATGGCTACACCTTC,TRBJ1-2,TRBV3-1,TRBD1,many
CASSLAGGLPLTEAFF,TGTGCCAGCAGCCTCGCAGGGGGCCTTCCCCTTACTGAAGCTTTCTTT,TRBJ1-1,TRBV14,TRBD1,-